This T cell receptor (beta chain) comes out of a study of coeliac disease. Study outcomes and limitations: Of coeliac lamina propria samples, about 55% of the 18 held published gliadin-specific TRB sequences, versus 1 of 6 controls. Lower clonality than controls marked TRB and TRG repertoires from active celiac intraepithelial and lamina propria samples. TRB repertoires were largely private, with most amino acid sequences found in only one sample.

This clone was counted a few times. Its target is unknown. Cells were frozen in aliquots of approximately 500,000, and one aliquot per fraction was sequenced. Germline lookup yields CDR1 MNHEY and CDR2 SVGAGI. This CDR3 has 15 residues. The trim removed 4 bases at V and 4 bases at J, leaving 8 bases unmatched. This table comes from immunoSEQ multiplex PCR, and its TCRdb copy is limited to in-frame clones, with some not included. Among 5,500 to 7,000 clones listed, roughly two thirds were seen once. Sequencing input: lymphocytes from the gut lamina propria. The TCR comes from a man aged 70-80 years with active celiac disease. The gene calls are TRBV6-5 and TRBJ1-2, with 8 bases fitting TRBD1. CDR3: CASSFLDRESYGYTF. CDR3 nucleotide sequence: TGTGCCAGCAGTTTCCTGGACAGGGAGAGCTATGGCTACACCTTC.